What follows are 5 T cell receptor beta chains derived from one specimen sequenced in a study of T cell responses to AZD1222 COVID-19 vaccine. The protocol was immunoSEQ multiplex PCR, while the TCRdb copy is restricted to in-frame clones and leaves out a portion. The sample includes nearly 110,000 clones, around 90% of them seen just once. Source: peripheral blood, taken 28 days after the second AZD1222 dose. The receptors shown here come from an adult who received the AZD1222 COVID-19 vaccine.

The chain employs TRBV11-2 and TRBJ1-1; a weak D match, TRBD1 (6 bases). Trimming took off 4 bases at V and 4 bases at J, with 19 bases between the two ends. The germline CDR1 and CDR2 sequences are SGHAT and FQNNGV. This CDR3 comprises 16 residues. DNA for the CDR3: TGTGCCAGCAGCTCCAGTCAGGGGCTCGAACGCACTGAAGCTTTCTTT. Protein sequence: CASSSSQGLERTEAFF.

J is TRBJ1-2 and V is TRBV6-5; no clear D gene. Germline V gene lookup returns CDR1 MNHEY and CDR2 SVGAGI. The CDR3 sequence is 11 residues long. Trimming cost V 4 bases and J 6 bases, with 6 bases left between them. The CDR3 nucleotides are TGTGCCAGCAGTTGGGGAGATGGCTACACCTTC. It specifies CASSWGDGYTF.

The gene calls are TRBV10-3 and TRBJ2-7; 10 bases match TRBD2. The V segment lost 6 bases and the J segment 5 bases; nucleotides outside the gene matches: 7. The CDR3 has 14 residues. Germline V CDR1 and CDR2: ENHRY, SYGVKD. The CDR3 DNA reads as TGTGCCATCAGGTCTAGCGGGAGTGATCACGAGCAGTACTTC. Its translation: CAIRSSGSDHEQYF.

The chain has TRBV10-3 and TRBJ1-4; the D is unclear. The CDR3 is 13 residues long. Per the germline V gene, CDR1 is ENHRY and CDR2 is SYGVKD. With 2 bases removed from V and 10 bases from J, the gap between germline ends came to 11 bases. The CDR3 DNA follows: TGTGCCATCAGTGAGCCCCTCTCGGGAAAACTGTTTTTT. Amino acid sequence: CAISEPLSGKLFF.

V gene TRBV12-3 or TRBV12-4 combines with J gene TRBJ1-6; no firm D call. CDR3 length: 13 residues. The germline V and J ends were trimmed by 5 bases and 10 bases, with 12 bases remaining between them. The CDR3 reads CASSPTSRSPLHF. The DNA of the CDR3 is TGTGCCAGCAGTCCTACATCGAGATCACCCCTCCACTTT.